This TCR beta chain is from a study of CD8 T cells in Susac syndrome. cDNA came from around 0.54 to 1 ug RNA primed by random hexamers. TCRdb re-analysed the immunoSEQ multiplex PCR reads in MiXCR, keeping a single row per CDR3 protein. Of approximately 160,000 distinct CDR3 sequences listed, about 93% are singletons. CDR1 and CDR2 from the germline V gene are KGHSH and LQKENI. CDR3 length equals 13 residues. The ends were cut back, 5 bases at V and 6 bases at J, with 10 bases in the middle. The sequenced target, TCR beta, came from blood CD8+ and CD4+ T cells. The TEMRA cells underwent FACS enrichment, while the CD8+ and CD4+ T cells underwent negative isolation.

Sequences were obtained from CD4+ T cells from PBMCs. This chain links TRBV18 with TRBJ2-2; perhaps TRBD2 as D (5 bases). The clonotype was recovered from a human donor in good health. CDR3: CASSETTSGELFF. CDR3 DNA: TGTGCCAGCTCAGAGACTACTTCCGGGGAGCTGTTTTTT. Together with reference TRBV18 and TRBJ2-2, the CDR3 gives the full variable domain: NAGVMQNPRHLVRRRGQEARLRCSPMKGHSHVYWYRQLPEEGLKFMVYLQKENIIDESGMPKERFSAEFPKEGPSILRIQQVVRGDSAAYFCASSETTSGELFFGEGSRLTVL.